Following are 29 T cell receptor beta chains from one sample sequenced in a study of blood T cell repertoires in COVID-19. Method: immunoSEQ multiplex PCR; TCRdb's copy keeps in-frame clones and lacks some. The sample contains about 210,000 clones, roughly 78% of which appear only once. The sequenced sample consisted of peripheral blood. The receptors shown here come from a woman between 40 and 55 years old with acute or convalescent COVID-19.

The J gene is TRBJ1-2, the V gene TRBV6-5, with D hard to call. The CDR3 is made up of 15 amino acids. Germline loops: CDR1 MNHEY, CDR2 SVGAGI. The ends were cut back, 5 bases at V and 4 bases at J, with 17 bases in the middle. The DNA for the CDR3 is TGTGCCAGCAGTCCTGTGACTCAGGAGGGCTATGGCTACACCTTC. It encodes CASSPVTQEGYGYTF.

V gene TRBV10-2 combines with J gene TRBJ2-3, with TRBD2 identical over 10 bases. V trimming: 4 bases; J trimming: 5 bases; junction bases outside the gene matches: 9. Germline V CDR1 and CDR2: WSHSY, SAAADI. The CDR3 extends over 16 amino acids. In DNA form, the CDR3 reads TGCGCCAGCAGTGTCAGGAGCGGGGGGGCCTTAGATACGCAGTATTTT. It encodes CASSVRSGGALDTQYF.

The V call is TRBV12-5, the J call TRBJ2-4; D is possibly TRBD2 (5 bases). Germline lookup yields CDR1 LGHNT and CDR2 FRNRAP. Trimming took 2 bases from V and 2 from J, leaving 10 bases between them. The CDR3 totals 15 residues. In DNA, the CDR3 is TGTGCTAGTGGTTTGACCGGGATGTCCAAAAACATTCAGTACTTC. Amino acid sequence: CASGLTGMSKNIQYF. The whole variable domain, remainder taken from reference TRBV12-5 and TRBJ2-4, is DARVTQTPRHKVTEMGQEVTMRCQPILGHNTVFWYRQTMMQGLELLAYFRNRAPLDDSGMPKDRFSAEMPDATLATLKIQPSEPRDSAVYFCASGLTGMSKNIQYFGAGTRLSVL.

A few counts support this clone. The chain employs TRBV19 and TRBJ1-2; 7 positions agree with TRBD1. The CDR3 covers 15 residues. Germline CDR1 LNHDA, CDR2 SQIVND (reference sequence). J gave up 0 bases and V 6 bases, and 7 bases lay outside the gene matches. CDR3 protein: CASSARTGANYGYTF. The CDR3 DNA sequence: TGTGCCAGTAGCGCCCGGACAGGAGCTAACTATGGCTACACCTTC.

V usage is TRBV19 and J usage is TRBJ2-1, with 10 bases matching TRBD2. The CDR3 runs 15 residues. The J segment lost 10 bases and the V segment lost 5 bases, leaving 11 bases of the junction unmatched. Germline V gene lookup returns CDR1 LNHDA and CDR2 SQIVND (reference sequence). The chain's CDR3 is CASSSTGTSVPEQFF. DNA of the CDR3: TGTGCCAGTAGTTCCACCGGGACTAGCGTTCCCGAGCAGTTCTTC.

CDR3 DNA sequence: TGCGCCAGCAGCCAAGTTGACCGGGACACAGATACGCAGTATTTT. This encodes CASSQVDRDTDTQYF. This rearrangement joins TRBV4-1 to TRBJ2-3; D might be TRBD2 (5 bases). The CDR3 is 15 residues long. V was cut by 1 base and J by 2 bases, with 10 bases left in between. Germline V gene data show CDR1 as MGHRA and CDR2 as YSYEKL.

This clone is a singleton in its sample. The rearrangement links TRBV5-1 to TRBJ1-1, with 7 bases fitting TRBD1. The V segment lost 4 bases and the J segment 0 bases; nucleotides outside the gene matches: 3. This CDR3 spans 14 amino acids. CDR1 is SGHRS, CDR2 YFSETQ, per germline. CDR3 loop: CASSRDSLNTEAFF. In DNA, the CDR3 is TGCGCCAGCAGCCGGGACAGTTTGAACACTGAAGCTTTCTTT. The full variable domain, its missing parts supplied by reference TRBV5-1 and TRBJ1-1, is KAGVTQTPRYLIKTRGQQVTLSCSPISGHRSVSWYQQTPGQGLQFLFEYFSETQRNKGNFPGRFSGRQFSNSRSEMNVSTLELGDSALYLCASSRDSLNTEAFFGQGTRLTVV.

This chain connects TRBV6-5 to TRBJ2-7; 9 nucleotides agree with TRBD2. The CDR3 consists of 14 residues. CDR1 is MNHEY, CDR2 SVGAGI, per germline. Trimming at V came to 2 bases and at J to 2 bases, leaving 1 base not matched to a gene. The CDR3 DNA reads TGTGCCAGCAGTTACAGCGGGGGGACCTACGAGCAGTACTTC. Its protein product is CASSYSGGTYEQYF.

This clone was recorded a few times. CDR3 coding DNA: TGCAGTGGAAACAGAGAAAAACAGTTCTTC. Encoded protein: CSGNREKQFF. The chain couples TRBV29-1 to TRBJ2-1, with D uncertain. Germline loops: CDR1 SQVTM, CDR2 ANQGSEA. CDR3 length: 10 amino acids.

This clone has a single count. The chain combines TRBV19 with TRBJ1-2, with 8 bases fitting TRBD1. There are 17 residues in the CDR3. Germline assignment: CDR1 LNHDA and CDR2 SQIVND (reference sequence). After removal of 3 bases from V and 2 bases from J, the junction contained 11 bases not matched to a gene. The DNA of the CDR3 is TGTGCCAGTAGTATGAGGACAGGGACACTTGCGAACTATGGCTACACCTTC. Translated, it gives CASSMRTGTLANYGYTF.

V is TRBV6-5 and J is TRBJ2-1; perhaps TRBD2 as D (6 bases). The CDR3 has 12 residues. Trimming stripped 2 bases from V and 14 bases from J, with 13 bases between. Germline V gene lookup returns CDR1 MNHEY and CDR2 SVGAGI. CDR3 sequence (DNA): TGTGCCAGCAGTTACCGCGGGACGGTGGAGTTCTTC. Translated: CASSYRGTVEFF.

The chain is built from TRBV6-5 and TRBJ1-6; 10 bases fit TRBD1. Germline CDR1 reads MNHEY; CDR2 reads SVGAGI. Germline trimming cut 6 bases from V and 8 bases from J; bases unmatched to any gene: 7. CDR3 length: 15 residues. The chain's CDR3 is CASRPRQGAYSPLHF. The CDR3 DNA reads TGTGCCAGCAGGCCCCGACAGGGGGCGTATTCACCCCTCCACTTT.

The rearrangement links TRBV18 to TRBJ1-1; D possibly corresponds to TRBD1 (5 bases). V was pared by 4 bases and J by 7 bases, with 16 bases between. Germline V CDR1 and CDR2: KGHSH, LQKENI. This CDR3 spans 14 amino acids. This CDR3 reads CASSLLRQSDEAFF. In DNA, the CDR3 is TGTGCCAGCTCACTCCTTAGACAGTCCGATGAAGCTTTCTTT.

This chain links TRBV19 with TRBJ1-2; 11 bases agree with TRBD1. J gave up 8 bases and V 3 bases, and 5 bases lay outside the gene matches. CDR3 size: 14 residues. Per the germline V gene, CDR1 is LNHDA and CDR2 is SQIVND (reference sequence). For the CDR3, the DNA is TGTGCCAGTAGTATTGGGACAGGGGGAGAGGGCTACACCTTC. Translation: CASSIGTGGEGYTF.

This clone was seen a single time. The rearrangement links TRBV6-1 to TRBJ2-1; TRBD2 aligns across 8 bases. Per germline, CDR1 MNHNS and CDR2 SASEGT. Trimming took 1 base from V and 4 from J; bases not matched to a gene: 6. The CDR3 has 16 amino acids. The CDR3 DNA is TGTGCCAGCAGTGAAGAAAAGACTAGCGTGTACAATGAGCAGTTCTTC. This translates into CASSEEKTSVYNEQFF.

This sequence joins TRBV4-2 and TRBJ2-2; maybe TRBD1 (5 bases). V was shortened by 2 bases and J by 1 base, with 11 bases between the two germline ends. The CDR3 length is 16 residues. Germline V CDR1 and CDR2: LGHNA, YNFKEQ. The CDR3 reads CASSQMNRGNTGELFF. In DNA form, the CDR3 reads TGTGCCAGCAGCCAAATGAATAGGGGGAACACCGGGGAGCTGTTTTTT.

The genes are TRBV6-5 and TRBJ1-6; TRBD1 matches 9 bases. Germline values: CDR1 MNHEY, CDR2 SVGAGI. The CDR3 consists of 14 residues. With 6 bases clipped from V and 7 bases from J, the junction kept 4 bases outside the gene matches. The CDR3 DNA reads as TGTGCCAGCAGACCGGGACAGGGAAATTCACCCCTCCACTTT. Amino acids: CASRPGQGNSPLHF.

This clone was seen just once. The gene calls are TRBV11-2 and TRBJ2-6; 7 bases map to TRBD1. V dropped 2 bases and J dropped 0; count of bases not matched to a gene: 4. The germline CDR1 and CDR2 sequences are SGHAT and FQNNGV. The CDR3 extends over 17 amino acids. CDR3 protein: CASSLSTGDSGANVLTF. The DNA for the CDR3 is TGTGCCAGCAGCTTAAGTACAGGGGACTCTGGGGCCAACGTCCTGACTTTC.

V and J are TRBV19 and TRBJ1-5; 7 bases line up with TRBD1. V shed 7 bases and J 7 bases; nucleotides not matched to a gene: 10. In germline, CDR1 is LNHDA, CDR2 SQIVND (reference sequence). The CDR3 totals 14 residues. The CDR3 DNA follows: TGTGCCAGTACCAACACAGGGGCGAGCCAGCCCCAGCATTTT. Amino acids: CASTNTGASQPQHF.

The chain uses TRBV15 and TRBJ1-1; D is perhaps TRBD1 (6 bases). V was pared by 0 bases and J by 1 base, with 18 bases between. This CDR3 spans 18 amino acids. Germline CDR1 reads LNHNV; CDR2 reads YYDKDF (reference sequence). The CDR3 sequence is CATSRDGAGVKANTEAFF. DNA of the CDR3: TGTGCCACCAGCAGAGATGGGGCAGGGGTGAAAGCGAACACTGAAGCTTTCTTT.

The chain carries TRBV10-3 and TRBJ1-2; a weak D match, TRBD1 (6 bases). V lost 0 bases to trimming and J lost 4 bases, with 9 bases between them. Germline assignment: CDR1 ENHRY and CDR2 SYGVKD. The CDR3 is made up of 14 amino acids. In DNA form, the CDR3 reads TGTGCCATCAGTGAGTCAAGACAGGCCTATGGCTACACCTTC. Its protein product is CAISESRQAYGYTF.

In DNA form, the CDR3 reads TGTGCTAGTGGTTCCCCCCCGGGGGGAAGCGGCGACAATCAGCCCCAGCATTTT. Encoded protein: CASGSPPGGSGDNQPQHF. The rearrangement joins TRBV12-5 to TRBJ1-5; possible D gene TRBD1, 5 bases. V was pared by 4 bases and J by 3 bases, with 22 bases between. CDR1 and CDR2 (germline): LGHNT, FRNRAP. The CDR3 covers 18 residues.

This clone was found once. V is TRBV27 and J is TRBJ2-7, with D possibly TRBD1 on 6 matching bases. The CDR3 has 12 residues. Germline-derived CDR1 and CDR2 are MNHEY and SMNVEV (reference sequence). The V and J ends lost 6 bases and 4 bases respectively, with 10 bases between them. The CDR3: CASRGTSYEQYF. The CDR3 DNA is TGTGCCAGCAGAGGGACATCGTACGAGCAGTACTTC.

The sample holds a few counts of this clone. The junction departs from the called germline gene at one end, perhaps through a read error. V gene TRBV11-2 combines with J gene TRBJ2-2; 7 bases fit TRBD1. The germline V gene encodes CDR1 SGHAT and CDR2 FQNNGV. CDR3 length equals 15 residues. DNA of the CDR3: TGTGCCAGCAACTTAGGGGGCGGCGGTCCCGGGGAGCTGTTTTTT. Translating it yields CASNLGGGGPGELFF.

CDR3 DNA: TGTGCCAGCAGTTTGAGAGATACGCAGTATTTT. Amino acids: CASSLRDTQYF. This chain uses TRBV12-3 or TRBV12-4 with TRBJ2-3; D uncertain. The CDR3 is 11 amino acids. Trimming took 3 bases from V and 5 from J, leaving 3 bases between them.

Of note for this clone: One junction end does not reproduce the germline sequence, and a read error may be involved. Different DNA sequences within this sample yield the same CDR3. The chain uses TRBV27 and TRBJ2-1; TRBD2 matches at 13 bases. Germline CDR1 and CDR2: MNHEY and SMNVEV (reference sequence). This CDR3 has 18 amino acids. This CDR3 reads CASSLWTSGGVPPREQFF. The CDR3 region has the DNA TGCGCCAGCAGTTTATGGACTAGCGGGGGCGTTCCCCCGAGGGAGCAGTTCTTC.

This sequence joins TRBV11-3 and TRBJ1-1; D might be TRBD1 (6 bases). CDR1 and CDR2 (germline): SGHNT, YENEEA. The CDR3 is 13 amino acids. The V gene lost 7 bases and the J gene lost 1 base, with 10 bases spanning the gap. In nucleotides, the CDR3 is TGTGCCAGCAACATGGACAGGAACACTGAAGCTTTCTTT. Amino acid sequence: CASNMDRNTEAFF.

The chain links TRBV9 to TRBJ2-7; possible D gene TRBD2, 6 bases. CDR1 SGDLS and CDR2 YYNGEE come from the germline V gene. V lost 2 bases to trimming and J lost 3 bases, with 12 bases between them. The CDR3 is made up of 14 amino acids. CDR3 protein: CASSVGGEVYEQYF. CDR3 sequence (DNA): TGTGCCAGCAGCGTCGGGGGTGAGGTCTACGAGCAGTACTTC.

This clone was counted many times. The genes are TRBV7-3 and TRBJ2-2; 8 positions match TRBD2. This CDR3 spans 14 amino acids. Germline loops: CDR1 SGHTA, CDR2 FQGTGA. Germline trimming cut 5 bases from V and 4 bases from J; bases unmatched to any gene: 3. The CDR3 sequence is CASSRGGLTGELFF. DNA of the CDR3: TGTGCCAGCAGCCGCGGGGGGCTCACCGGGGAGCTGTTTTTT. The complete variable domain, with remaining parts taken from reference TRBV7-3 and TRBJ2-2, reads GAGVSQTPSNKVTEKGKYVELRCDPISGHTALYWYRQSLGQGPEFLIYFQGTGAADDSGLPNDRFFAVRPEGSVSTLKIQRTERGDSAVYLCASSRGGLTGELFFGEGSRLTVL.